This T cell receptor (beta chain) was identified in a study of T cell changes during pregnancy in multiple sclerosis. Profiled with immunoSEQ multiplex PCR; TCRdb holds only in-frame clones, not every one. Of tens of thousands of clones in the sample, over 85% were seen once. This clonotype originated in a female donor with multiple sclerosis, enrolled in a pregnancy study. The sample in question was peripheral blood, obtained in the first trimester of pregnancy.

The CDR3 region is CATSRVDSTNEKLFF. CDR3 nucleotide sequence: TGTGCCACCAGCAGAGTTGACAGTACTAATGAAAAACTGTTTTTT. The V gene is TRBV15, the J gene TRBJ1-4, with D perhaps matching TRBD1 (5 bases). Germline CDR1 and CDR2: LNHNV and YYDKDF (reference sequence). Trimming pared 1 base from V and 2 bases from J, leaving 8 bases between. The CDR3 totals 15 residues.